Listed here is a single T cell receptor (beta chain). Its binding antigen is unknown. Base qualities are not recorded, but no much larger clone differs from it by a single base. Set within a cohort of healthcare workers in London, UK, this nested case-control study involved weekly PCR testing of nasopharyngeal swabs along with blood sampling. Healthcare workers were enrolled in the week of the UK lockdown, from 23 to 31 March 2020, and were followed every week for up to roughly 16 weeks. This sample was taken from a study of early T cells in non-severe SARS-CoV-2 infection (dated by TCRdb to about 2021). Context from the whole study: TCR sequencing used bulk RNA from unsorted whole blood, so alpha and beta chains could not be paired.

Broader findings and caveats from the paper: VDJdb matching was skewed toward anti-spike CD8 responses, so virus-specific expansions were likely underestimated and private and CD4 specificities were missed.

Libraries were built with 5' RACE. The data were produced on a NextSeq 500. Unique molecular identifiers were attached to individual cDNA molecules in the TCR library protocol so that sequencing error and PCR bias could be corrected. Sequencing covered both TCR alpha and beta chains, and within each sample the abundances of alpha and beta sequences were tightly co-correlated. Processing in the source paper ran as follows. Decombinator V4 was used to perform V gene, J gene and CDR3 annotation of TCR sequences. TCRs were defined as expanded if a significant change between any two time points was detected under a Poisson model with p below 0.0001. TCR abundances were normalised to the total number of TCRs sequenced per sample and expressed as counts per million. TRAV1-2 paired with TRAJ12, TRAJ20 or TRAJ33 defined MAIT TCRs, while TRAV10 paired with TRAJ18 defined iNKT TCRs. VDJdb, accessed 1 November 2021, was searched for CMV, EBV and SARS-CoV-2 annotated TCRs, excluding TCRs annotated for multiple antigens. The public reads were reanalyzed by TCRdb: fastp trimming at Q25, MiXCR alignment, in-frame beta chains only. For every CDR3 protein sequence, its rows merge into one entry that carries the most common genes and DNA. These V and J calls derive from TCRdb rather than the authors' analysis. Recorded for this sample are tens of thousands of distinct CDR3 sequences; about 15% of them occurred a single time. The ten largest clones add up to 5.5% to 7% of the sample.

Trimming takes 0 bases from V and 7 bases from J, and the germline ends sit 18 bases apart. Per the germline V gene, MGHRA is the CDR1 and YSYEKL is the CDR2. The CDR3 holds 16 amino acids from the cysteine to the phenylalanine. Here the CDR3 DNA is all that survives: 48 bases in frame from base 1. Recombination connected TRBV4-1 to TRBJ1-2; the D segment could be TRBD1, given 6 matching bases. Sample: whole blood. The source is an adult who was a healthcare worker with PCR-confirmed SARS-CoV-2 infection or an uninfected control (not recorded which). Here the CDR3 is given as CASSQERERRGVGYTF. Read as DNA, the sequence is TGCGCCAGCAGCCAAGAACGAGAGCGCAGGGGTGTTGGCTACACCTTC.